The rows below give T cell receptor beta chains drawn from one sample of a study of shared clonotypes between healthy human individuals. TCRdb's copy holds only in-frame clones and misses some; the assay was immunoSEQ multiplex PCR. The sample lists about 1 million clones, 65% to 75% occurring once. Sequenced: memory CD4+ T cells sorted from blood. The receptors stem from a young man in good health. The CDR3 runs from the conserved cysteine through the conserved F or W. Each record gives: CDR3 length, J gene, clone size, D gene, V gene, CDR3 protein, CDR3 DNA. A D gene is named only where the DNA matches it firmly. Only part of the rows carry a size: once, few, many, or a class if the clone is expanded.

len: 16
j_gene: TRBJ2-7
abundance: once
d_gene: TRBD1
v_gene: TRBV9
CDR3aa: CASSVSPGTGEGEQYF
CDR3nt: TGTGCCAGCAGCGTGAGCCCCGGGACAGGGGAGGGCGAGCAGTACTTC

len: 14
j_gene: TRBJ1-6
abundance: -
d_gene: -
v_gene: TRBV5-4
CDR3aa: CASSSRTDNSPLHF
CDR3nt: TGTGCCAGCAGCTCTCGGACAGATAATTCACCCCTCCACTTT

len: 13
j_gene: TRBJ2-7
abundance: many
d_gene: TRBD2
v_gene: TRBV7-2
CDR3aa: CASSLGLAAEQYF
CDR3nt: TGTGCCAGCAGCTTAGGCCTAGCGGCGGAGCAGTACTTC

len: 15
j_gene: TRBJ2-3
abundance: -
d_gene: TRBD2
v_gene: TRBV28
CDR3aa: CASSRTGTSSNTQYF
CDR3nt: TGTGCCAGCAGTAGAACCGGGACTAGCTCAAATACGCAGTATTTT

len: 16
j_gene: TRBJ2-7
abundance: once
d_gene: -
v_gene: TRBV7-9
CDR3aa: CASTPRWGLGSYEQYF
CDR3nt: TGTGCCAGCACCCCACGATGGGGGCTCGGGTCCTACGAGCAGTACTTC

len: 14
j_gene: TRBJ1-6
abundance: -
d_gene: TRBD1
v_gene: TRBV9
CDR3aa: CASSAGTGLEPLHF
CDR3nt: TGTGCCAGCAGCGCAGGGACAGGGTTAGAACCCCTCCACTTT

len: 14
j_gene: TRBJ2-4
abundance: -
d_gene: -
v_gene: TRBV4-3
CDR3aa: CASSQDGGKDIQYF
CDR3nt: TGCGCCAGCAGCCAAGATGGGGGTAAGGACATTCAGTACTTC

len: 18
j_gene: TRBJ2-2
abundance: -
d_gene: TRBD2
v_gene: TRBV18
CDR3aa: CASSQGLAGAQNTGELFF
CDR3nt: TGTGCCAGCTCACAGGGACTAGCGGGGGCCCAGAACACCGGGGAGCTGTTTTTT

len: 14
j_gene: TRBJ1-2
abundance: -
d_gene: -
v_gene: TRBV30
CDR3aa: CAWSVRPGADGYTF
CDR3nt: TGTGCCTGGAGTGTACGACCAGGGGCGGATGGCTACACCTTC

len: 15
j_gene: TRBJ2-2
abundance: -
d_gene: -
v_gene: TRBV28
CDR3aa: CASSEQAANTGELFF
CDR3nt: TGTGCCAGCAGCGAACAGGCAGCCAACACCGGGGAGCTGTTTTTT

len: 13
j_gene: TRBJ2-7
abundance: -
d_gene: TRBD1
v_gene: TRBV5-1
CDR3aa: CASSWTGVAEQYF
CDR3nt: TGCGCCAGCAGCTGGACAGGGGTGGCCGAGCAGTACTTC

len: 17
j_gene: TRBJ2-1
abundance: -
d_gene: TRBD1
v_gene: TRBV4-1
CDR3aa: CASSLILGQGNYNEQFF
CDR3nt: TGCGCCAGCAGCTTAATCCTGGGACAGGGGAACTACAATGAGCAGTTCTTC

len: 19
j_gene: TRBJ2-7
abundance: many
d_gene: -
v_gene: TRBV7-6
CDR3aa: CASSLGLYYSGVGDYEQYF
CDR3nt: TGTGCCAGCAGCTTAGGGCTATATTATAGTGGGGTTGGCGATTACGAGCAGTACTTC

len: 10
j_gene: TRBJ1-1
abundance: few
d_gene: -
v_gene: TRBV5-5
CDR3aa: CASSLGEAFF
CDR3nt: TGTGCCAGCAGCTTGGGGGAAGCTTTCTTT

len: 14
j_gene: TRBJ2-3
abundance: -
d_gene: TRBD1
v_gene: TRBV23-1
CDR3aa: CASPPGTGTDTQYF
CDR3nt: TGCGCCAGCCCCCCCGGGACAGGCACAGATACGCAGTATTTT

len: 16
j_gene: TRBJ2-5
abundance: -
d_gene: TRBD2
v_gene: TRBV5-5
CDR3aa: CASSPGLAGVGETQYF
CDR3nt: TGTGCCAGCAGCCCAGGACTAGCGGGGGTAGGAGAGACCCAGTACTTC

len: 15
j_gene: TRBJ1-1
abundance: few
d_gene: -
v_gene: TRBV9
CDR3aa: CASSVAGSGDTEAFF
CDR3nt: TGTGCCAGCAGCGTAGCCGGGTCAGGGGACACTGAAGCTTTCTTT

len: 16
j_gene: TRBJ1-4
abundance: -
d_gene: -
v_gene: TRBV6-5
CDR3aa: CASSYGQGSANEKLFF
CDR3nt: TGTGCCAGCAGTTACGGCCAGGGGAGCGCTAATGAAAAACTGTTTTTT

len: 13
j_gene: TRBJ2-5
abundance: -
d_gene: TRBD1
v_gene: TRBV2
CDR3aa: CARGTGPQETQYF
CDR3nt: TGTGCCAGGGGGACAGGGCCGCAAGAGACCCAGTACTTC

len: 14
j_gene: TRBJ2-7
abundance: -
d_gene: -
v_gene: TRBV5-1
CDR3aa: CASSSVTGSYEQYF
CDR3nt: TGCGCCAGCAGCTCAGTAACAGGCTCCTACGAGCAGTACTTC

len: 11
j_gene: TRBJ1-2
abundance: -
d_gene: -
v_gene: TRBV20-1
CDR3aa: CSARDGIGYTF
CDR3nt: TGCAGTGCTAGAGATGGAATTGGCTACACCTTC